The next 10 T cell receptor beta chains were all read from a single sample in a study of blood T cell repertoires in COVID-19. Profiling relied on immunoSEQ multiplex PCR, and the TCRdb table lists in-frame clones only, not all of them. The sample lists a few hundred thousand clones, 75% to 90% seen once, with 4.6% in the top ten. Input material: peripheral blood. These receptors came from a man in his 60s who had recovered from COVID-19.

This clone showed up just once. The chain is built from TRBV30 and TRBJ1-3; possibly TRBD1 for D (6 bases). V lost 6 bases and J lost 2, with 14 bases in between. Germline V lookup: CDR1 GTSNPN, CDR2 SVGIG (reference sequence). This CDR3 comprises 14 residues. Here the CDR3 reads CACSGAGPGNTIYF. The CDR3 bases are TGTGCCTGTTCAGGGGCAGGCCCTGGAAACACCATATATTTT.

The chain joins TRBV5-1 to TRBJ2-1; TRBD2 agrees at 7 bases. J gave up 5 bases and V 8 bases, and 13 bases lay outside the gene matches. CDR3 length: 15 residues. Germline CDR1 and CDR2: SGHRS and YFSETQ. In DNA form, the CDR3 reads TGCGCCAGTTACCCGGGAGGCGCTGGTGACAATGAGCAGTTCTTC. As protein: CASYPGGAGDNEQFF.

The chain is built from TRBV9 and TRBJ2-2; the D is unclear. The germline V gene encodes CDR1 SGDLS and CDR2 YYNGEE. The CDR3 sequence is 16 residues long. Trimming took off 0 bases at V and 0 bases at J, with 9 bases between the two ends. CDR3 sequence reads: CASSVVALPNTGELFF. The CDR3 DNA sequence: TGTGCCAGCAGCGTAGTCGCACTTCCGAACACCGGGGAGCTGTTTTTT.

Regarding this clone: A junction end diverges from the germline sequence, so it may reflect a read error. The V and J genes are TRBV5-1 and TRBJ2-1, with 10 bases fitting TRBD2. Per germline, CDR1 SGHRS and CDR2 YFSETQ. The CDR3 is 16 residues long. The CDR3 region is CASSWPSGSSHNEQFF. The CDR3 DNA sequence: TGCGCCAGCAGCTGGCCTAGCGGGAGCTCCCACAATGAGCAGTTCTTC.

The chain recombines TRBV2 with TRBJ2-5; 12 positions match TRBD2. Looked up from germline, CDR1 is SNHLY and CDR2 is FYNNEI. The CDR3 sequence is 17 residues long. The V segment lost 5 bases and the J segment 5 bases; nucleotides outside the gene matches: 12. CDR3 amino acids: CASSNQLRLAGGETQYF. CDR3 coding DNA: TGTGCCAGCAGTAACCAACTTCGTCTAGCGGGGGGGGAGACCCAGTACTTC.

The rearrangement uses TRBV28 and TRBJ1-2, with D hard to call. Trimming took 2 bases from V and 4 from J, leaving 5 bases between them. Germline-derived CDR1 and CDR2 are MDHEN and SYDVKM. The CDR3 contains 12 residues. The CDR3 DNA reads TGTGCCAGCAGTTTAGAGGGCTATGGCTACACCTTC. Its protein product is CASSLEGYGYTF.

The V and J genes are TRBV19 and TRBJ2-1, with 7 bases fitting TRBD1. The V gene's germline CDR1 is LNHDA and CDR2 SQIVND (reference sequence). CDR3 length: 16 amino acids. J was trimmed by 3 bases and V by 4 bases; bases with no gene match: 9. The CDR3 nucleotides read TGTGCCAGTAGTAACCCACGACAGGGTCTCTACAATGAGCAGTTCTTC. It is translated as CASSNPRQGLYNEQFF. Full variable domain (rest looked up from reference TRBV19 and TRBJ2-1): DGGITQSPKYLFRKEGQNVTLSCEQNLNHDAMYWYRQDPGQGLRLIYYSQIVNDFQKGDIAEGYSVSREKKESFPLTVTSAQKNPTAFYLCASSNPRQGLYNEQFFGPGTRLTVL.

The V gene is TRBV7-6, the J gene TRBJ2-7; 8 nucleotides line up with TRBD1. J was trimmed by 7 bases and V by 2 bases; bases with no gene match: 13. Germline CDR1 SGHVS, CDR2 FNYEAQ. This CDR3 is built from 16 residues. CDR3 loop: CASSLNGGQGVGEQYF. CDR3 nucleotides: TGTGCCAGCAGCTTAAACGGCGGACAGGGAGTAGGGGAGCAGTACTTC. Supplemented by reference TRBV7-6 and TRBJ2-7, the full variable domain reads GAGVSQSPRYKVTKRGQDVALRCDPISGHVSLYWYRQALGQGPEFLTYFNYEAQQDKSGLPNDRFSAERPEGSISTLTIQRTEQRDSAMYRCASSLNGGQGVGEQYFGPGTRLTVT.

The chain couples TRBV24-1 to TRBJ2-6; 9 nucleotides agree with TRBD1. The CDR3 is made up of 17 amino acids. Germline trimming cut 3 bases from V and 0 bases from J; bases unmatched to any gene: 2. Germline V gives CDR1 KGHDR, CDR2 SFDVKD. The CDR3 protein is CATSDKDRGSGANVLTF. The CDR3 nucleotides are TGTGCCACCAGTGATAAGGACAGGGGCTCTGGGGCCAACGTCCTGACTTTC.

Details on this clone: This specimen includes other DNA sequences encoding the same CDR3. J is TRBJ1-1 and V is TRBV29-1; D possibly corresponds to TRBD1 (5 bases). Germline-derived CDR1 and CDR2 are SQVTM and ANQGSEA. V dropped 7 bases and J dropped 2 bases, with 11 bases sitting between them. CDR3 length equals 12 residues. The CDR3 nucleotides are TGCAGCGCCAGACAGACTAACACTGAAGCTTTCTTT. This translates into CSARQTNTEAFF.